Listed here are 28 T cell receptor beta chains from one sample, sequenced in a study of T-cell memory formation after mild COVID-19. From the 5' RACE reads, TCRdb called clonotypes with MiXCR, one entry per CDR3 protein. The data show approximately 100,000 distinct CDR3 sequences, with 9.5% to 15% seen just once and about 27% held by the top ten. Sequences were obtained from PBMCs or a T cell subset sorted from them (not recorded which). The receptor source for this set is an adult woman who had mild COVID-19 (a few samples of this study predate the infection). Cell type and time point are not known.

Only a few counts were recorded for this clonotype. The rearrangement links TRBV15 to TRBJ2-5, with 12 bases aligning to TRBD2. The germline gives CDR1 LNHNV, CDR2 YYDKDF (reference sequence). The V and J ends lost 5 bases and 2 bases, in that order; junction bases with no gene match: 15. The CDR3 is 19 residues long. The chain's CDR3 is CATSESVGSSGGAQETQYF. In DNA form, the CDR3 reads TGTGCCACCAGCGAGAGCGTTGGGTCTAGCGGGGGGGCTCAAGAGACCCAGTACTTC.

This clonotype was detected only a few times. The gene calls are TRBV18 and TRBJ2-2, with TRBD1 matching over 7 bases. Trimming took 5 bases from V and 5 from J; bases not matched to a gene: 20. Looked up from germline, CDR1 is KGHSH and CDR2 is LQKENI. The CDR3 sequence is 19 residues long. The CDR3 DNA reads TGTGCCAGCTCAGCAGAGTCCGGGACAGTCTCTAGTTGGACCGGGGAGCTGTTTTTT. Amino acid sequence: CASSAESGTVSSWTGELFF.

The sample holds a few counts of this clonotype. The gene calls are TRBV7-9 and TRBJ1-4; TRBD1 agrees at 8 bases. With 5 bases clipped from V and 7 bases from J, the junction kept 12 bases outside the gene matches. This CDR3 has 16 residues. Germline CDR1 is SEHNR and CDR2 is FQNEAQ (reference sequence). The CDR3 is CASSPASTGEGEKLFF. The CDR3 DNA reads TGTGCCAGCAGCCCGGCGTCGACAGGGGAAGGTGAAAAACTGTTTTTT.

The chain couples TRBV5-5 to TRBJ1-1; 7 bases align to TRBD1. The germline V gene has CDR1 SGHKS and CDR2 YYEKEE (reference sequence). The V segment lost 4 bases and the J segment 0 bases; nucleotides outside the gene matches: 18. This CDR3 region has 19 residues. The chain's CDR3 is CASSPAPTGEGYMNTEAFF. The CDR3 DNA reads as TGTGCCAGCAGCCCAGCCCCTACAGGGGAGGGTTATATGAACACTGAAGCTTTCTTT.

This clonotype was observed a few times. The rearrangement links TRBV4-1 to TRBJ2-2; 9 bases are shared with TRBD2. Germline CDR1 is MGHRA and CDR2 is YSYEKL. Trimming removed 6 bases from V and 2 bases from J; junction bases left unmatched: 7. CDR3 length: 16 amino acids. CDR3 sequence: CASSPLAGTNTGELFF. CDR3 bases: TGCGCCAGCAGTCCTCTAGCGGGGACCAACACCGGGGAGCTGTTTTTT.

The V call is TRBV14, the J call TRBJ2-7, with a weak D call TRBD2 (6 bases). The ends were cut back, 4 bases at V and 5 bases at J, with 21 bases in the middle. This CDR3 has 16 amino acids. The germline V gene has CDR1 SGHDN and CDR2 FVKESK. CDR3 DNA: TGTGCCAGCAGCCTCTCCCCCCAAGGGACGGGGGACGAGCAGTACTTC. Its protein product is CASSLSPQGTGDEQYF.

The V call is TRBV3-1, the J call TRBJ1-3; no clear D gene. This CDR3 spans 13 amino acids. CDR1 and CDR2 from the germline V gene are LGHDT and YNNKEL (reference sequence). Trimming removed 0 bases at V and 6 bases at J, with 6 bases between. CDR3 sequence: CASSQDLENTIYF. The CDR3 DNA sequence: TGTGCCAGCAGCCAAGATCTCGAAAACACCATATATTTT.

The chain links TRBV21-1 to TRBJ2-2. TRBV21-1 is a listed pseudogene. This CDR3 has 15 residues. CDR3 coding DNA: TGTGCCAGCAGCCCAGCGCAAAGGAACACCGGGGAGCTGTTTTTT. This translates into CASSPAQRNTGELFF.

The chain employs TRBV14 and TRBJ1-3, with D tentatively TRBD1 (5 bases). This CDR3 comprises 14 residues. Germline V CDR1 and CDR2: SGHDN, FVKESK. The V end was cut by 4 bases, the J end by 4 bases, with 11 bases between. CDR3 in amino acids: CASSPTRGGNTIYF. The CDR3 DNA follows: TGTGCCAGCAGCCCGACTAGGGGAGGAAACACCATATATTTT.

This chain joins TRBV9 and TRBJ2-1; D is undetermined. V dropped 1 base and J dropped 6 bases, with 5 bases sitting between them. The CDR3 loop spans 12 amino acids. The V gene's germline CDR1 is SGDLS and CDR2 YYNGEE. The chain's CDR3 is CASSVQPNEQFF. CDR3 coding DNA: TGTGCCAGCAGCGTACAGCCCAATGAGCAGTTCTTC.

This clonotype was seen many times. The V gene is TRBV20-1, the J gene TRBJ2-5; D remains unclear. From germline, CDR1 is DFQATT and CDR2 SNEGSKA (reference sequence). This CDR3 spans 13 amino acids. Trimming left V 6 bases short and J 0 bases short, with 11 bases between. Written as DNA, the CDR3 is TGCAGTGCCCGGACCGATCACCAAGAGACCCAGTACTTC. This encodes CSARTDHQETQYF.

The chain joins TRBV30 to TRBJ2-7, with D perhaps given as TRBD1 or TRBD2 (7 bases each). The CDR3 sequence is 14 residues long. Trimming took off 2 bases at V and 4 bases at J, with 15 bases between the two ends. Germline CDR1 is GTSNPN and CDR2 is SVGIG (reference sequence). CDR3 sequence: CAWSSGQGGYEQYF. The CDR3 coding sequence is TGTGCCTGGAGTTCCGGGCAGGGGGGGTACGAGCAGTACTTC.

The sample holds many counts of this clonotype. The V and J genes are TRBV7-9 and TRBJ2-7; 8 positions agree with TRBD1. V gave up 5 bases and J gave up 2 bases; unmatched junction bases: 5. The CDR3 extends over 14 amino acids. The germline V gene has CDR1 SEHNR and CDR2 FQNEAQ (reference sequence). This CDR3 is CASSQQGVPYEQYF. In DNA, the CDR3 is TGTGCCAGCAGCCAACAGGGGGTCCCCTACGAGCAGTACTTC.

The CDR3 protein is CASRETGTGELFF. The CDR3 coding sequence is TGTGCCAGCAGAGAGACAGGGACCGGGGAGCTGTTTTTT. The chain has TRBV6-1 and TRBJ2-2; 7 bases match TRBD1. Germline V gives CDR1 MNHNS, CDR2 SASEGT. The trim removed 6 bases at V and 5 bases at J, leaving 3 bases unmatched. This CDR3 spans 13 amino acids.

The chain joins TRBV9 to TRBJ2-3; maybe TRBD2 (6 bases). The V gene's germline CDR1 is SGDLS and CDR2 YYNGEE. The CDR3 loop spans 16 amino acids. Trimming pared 0 bases from V and 2 bases from J, leaving 13 bases between. The CDR3 protein is CASSVDGGGDTDTQYF. As DNA, the CDR3 is TGTGCCAGCAGCGTAGATGGGGGAGGAGACACAGATACGCAGTATTTT. The full variable domain, completed using reference TRBV9 and TRBJ2-3, is DSGVTQTPKHLITATGQRVTLRCSPRSGDLSVYWYQQSLDQGLQFLIQYYNGEERAKGNILERFSAQQFPDLHSELNLSSLELGDSALYFCASSVDGGGDTDTQYFGPGTRLTVL.

This clonotype appeared a few times. The chain recombines TRBV19 with TRBJ2-2; TRBD2 matches at 9 bases. This CDR3 is 17 amino acids long. Germline CDR1 and CDR2: LNHDA and SQIVND (reference sequence). V shed 5 bases, J shed 5 bases, and the junction held 12 bases outside the gene matches. The CDR3 here is CASSSGLAGEATGELFF. CDR3 in DNA: TGTGCCAGTAGTTCCGGCTTAGCGGGAGAGGCAACCGGGGAGCTGTTTTTT.

This clonotype was recorded many times. The genes are TRBV13 and TRBJ2-5; TRBD1 matches 9 bases. This CDR3 contains 11 residues. Germline V CDR1 and CDR2: PRHDT, FYEKMQ (reference sequence). The ends lost 4 bases at V and 11 bases at J; junction bases unmatched: 2. The CDR3 sequence: CASSSGTGQYF. The CDR3, as DNA: TGTGCCAGCAGCTCCGGGACAGGGCAGTACTTC.

J is TRBJ1-1 and V is TRBV7-9; D is ambiguous. The CDR3 spans 13 residues. Trimming shortened V by 6 bases and J by 11 bases, and 19 bases separated the two germline ends. In germline, CDR1 is SEHNR, CDR2 FQNEAQ (reference sequence). The CDR3 DNA reads TGTGCCAGCAGTTTGGACCTAATAATTCGGGCTTTCTTT. Amino acid sequence: CASSLDLIIRAFF. Drawing the rest from reference TRBV7-9 and TRBJ1-1, the complete variable domain is DTGVSQNPRHKITKRGQNVTFRCDPISEHNRLYWYRQTLGQGPEFLTYFQNEAQLEKSRLLSDRFSAERPKGSFSTLEIQRTEQGDSAMYLCASSLDLIIRAFFGQGTRLTVV.

This clonotype has more than one count but fewer than ten. This sequence joins TRBV20-1 and TRBJ2-1; 11 bases line up with TRBD2. In germline, CDR1 is DFQATT, CDR2 SNEGSKA (reference sequence). After removal of 0 bases from V and 7 bases from J, the junction contained 8 bases not matched to a gene. This CDR3 has 16 amino acids. This CDR3 reads CSARERVAGGLNEQFF. In DNA form, the CDR3 reads TGCAGTGCTAGAGAACGGGTAGCGGGGGGGCTGAATGAGCAGTTCTTC.

This chain links TRBV7-9 with TRBJ2-7; 8 bases map to TRBD1. The CDR3 runs 14 residues. The V and J ends lost 5 bases and 3 bases, in that order; junction bases with no gene match: 6. Germline V gene lookup returns CDR1 SEHNR and CDR2 FQNEAQ (reference sequence). In DNA form, the CDR3 reads TGTGCCAGCAGCCCGGGACAGGCTAACTACGAGCAGTACTTC. Protein: CASSPGQANYEQYF.

This clonotype was picked up many times. This chain links TRBV6-1 with TRBJ2-1, with D possibly TRBD1 on 5 matching bases. Germline CDR1 and CDR2: MNHNS and SASEGT. The CDR3 has 13 amino acids. V was pared by 6 bases and J by 1 base, with 7 bases between. The CDR3 region has the DNA TGTGCCAGCAGCGACAGTTCCTACAATGAGCAGTTCTTC. Protein sequence: CASSDSSYNEQFF.

This rearrangement joins TRBV20-1 to TRBJ2-1; a weak D match, TRBD2 (6 bases). Trimming shortened V by 5 bases and J by 8 bases, and 16 bases separated the two germline ends. CDR3 length: 13 residues. In germline, CDR1 is DFQATT, CDR2 SNEGSKA (reference sequence). CDR3 DNA sequence: TGCAGTGCTCTTCACGGGAGTTCCCATGAGCAGTTCTTC. Translated, it gives CSALHGSSHEQFF.

CDR3 sequence: CASSQGKGLQGTDTQYF. The CDR3 nucleotides read TGTGCCAGCAGCCAAGGGAAGGGACTCCAGGGAACAGATACGCAGTATTTT. V and J are TRBV3-1 and TRBJ2-3; tentative D call: TRBD2 (6 bases). V lost 1 base, J lost 3 bases, and 17 bases lay in between. The germline CDR1 and CDR2 sequences are LGHDT and YNNKEL (reference sequence). The CDR3 covers 17 residues.

This clonotype came up many times. The V gene is TRBV5-5, the J gene TRBJ2-7, with D unresolved. Trimming took off 0 bases at V and 2 bases at J, with 12 bases between the two ends. CDR1 and CDR2 (germline): SGHKS, YYEKEE (reference sequence). The CDR3 loop spans 15 amino acids. As DNA, the CDR3 is TGTGCCAGCAGCTTGGAATCCCACCCAACCTACGAGCAGTACTTC. This encodes CASSLESHPTYEQYF.

This clonotype showed up just a few times. CDR3 sequence (DNA): TGCGCCAGCAGCTCAGGGGGACAGGGTCTCGACAATGAGCAGTTCTTC. Amino acid sequence: CASSSGGQGLDNEQFF. The chain recombines TRBV4-1 with TRBJ2-1; 9 bases agree with TRBD1. Per the germline V gene, CDR1 is MGHRA and CDR2 is YSYEKL. Losses at the gene ends were 5 bases for V and 5 bases for J; bases not matched to a gene: 10. CDR3 size: 16 residues.

This clonotype was seen a few times. V and J are TRBV27 and TRBJ2-4; 9 positions agree with TRBD1. The CDR3 is 15 amino acids. The V and J ends lost 2 bases and 7 bases, in that order; junction bases with no gene match: 6. The germline CDR1 and CDR2 sequences are MNHEY and SMNVEV (reference sequence). CDR3 coding DNA: TGTGCCAGCAGTTTAACCGGGACAGGGTGGAACATTCAGTACTTC. Translating it yields CASSLTGTGWNIQYF.

The V gene is TRBV19, the J gene TRBJ1-1; D might be TRBD1 (6 bases). Per germline, CDR1 LNHDA and CDR2 SQIVND (reference sequence). The CDR3 runs to 15 residues. Trimming left V 3 bases short and J 2 bases short, with 13 bases between. CDR3 sequence (DNA): TGTGCCAGTAGTATTCTCCGGGGGCCAAACACTGAAGCTTTCTTT. It yields the protein CASSILRGPNTEAFF.

This clonotype was counted at least ten times. This sequence joins TRBV7-9 and TRBJ2-7; D gene ambiguous. Trimming took off 3 bases at V and 0 bases at J, with 6 bases between the two ends. From germline, CDR1 is SEHNR and CDR2 FQNEAQ (reference sequence). The CDR3 is 13 residues long. CDR3 residues: CASSFPPSYEQYF. The CDR3 DNA reads TGTGCCAGCAGCTTCCCCCCCTCCTACGAGCAGTACTTC.